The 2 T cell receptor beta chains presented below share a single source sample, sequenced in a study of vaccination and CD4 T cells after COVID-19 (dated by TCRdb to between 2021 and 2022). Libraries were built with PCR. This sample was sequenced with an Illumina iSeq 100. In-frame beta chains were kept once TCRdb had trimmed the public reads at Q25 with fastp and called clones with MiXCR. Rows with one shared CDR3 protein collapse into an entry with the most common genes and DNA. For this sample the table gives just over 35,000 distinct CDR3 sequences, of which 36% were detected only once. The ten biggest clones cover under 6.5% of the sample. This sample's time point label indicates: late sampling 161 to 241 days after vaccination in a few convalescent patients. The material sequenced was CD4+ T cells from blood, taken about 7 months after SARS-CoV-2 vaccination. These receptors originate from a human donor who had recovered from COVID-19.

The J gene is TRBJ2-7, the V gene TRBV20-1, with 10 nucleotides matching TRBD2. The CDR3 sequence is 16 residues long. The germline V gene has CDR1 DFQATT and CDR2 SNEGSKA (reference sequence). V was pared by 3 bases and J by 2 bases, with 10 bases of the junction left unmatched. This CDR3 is CSASRLAGEGTYEQYF. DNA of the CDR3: TGCAGTGCTAGTCGTCTAGCGGGAGAGGGGACCTACGAGCAGTACTTC.

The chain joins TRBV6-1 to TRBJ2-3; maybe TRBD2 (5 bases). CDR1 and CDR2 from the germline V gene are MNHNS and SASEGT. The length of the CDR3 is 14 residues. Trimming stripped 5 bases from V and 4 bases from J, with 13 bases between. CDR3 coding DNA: TGTGCCAGCAGTCAAACCCAACTAGCAGATACGCAGTATTTT. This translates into CASSQTQLADTQYF.